This T cell receptor (beta chain) was obtained from a study of Graves' ophthalmopathy and Graves' hyperthyroidism. Amplified material comprised TCR beta CDR3 regions derived from RNA transcripts. RT-PCR with HTBI primers came first, then second-round multiplex PCR. Using its own MiXCR run on the multiplex PCR reads, TCRdb lists one record per CDR3 protein. The data contain some 200,000 distinct CDR3 sequences, 25% to 30% of them singletons. The CDR3 has 14 amino acids. Trimming cost V 6 bases and J 2 bases, with 14 bases left between them. Donors with ophthalmopathy: moderate-to-severe activity, CAS ≥3, NOSPECS ≥4, duration under 3 months. PBMCs were isolated by Ficoll-Paque density gradient centrifugation, using roughly 11 ml of fresh peripheral blood as the starting material.

This chain uses TRBV12-3 or TRBV12-4 with TRBJ2-7; no definite D call. Sequenced: peripheral blood. This sequence originates from a man aged 45-60 years with Graves' ophthalmopathy. Here the CDR3 DNA reads TGTGCCAGCAGCCCCTTTGGGTGGCCCTACGAGCAGTACTTC. It translates to CASSPFGWPYEQYF.